This T cell receptor (beta chain) was recovered during a study of OX40 agonist ivuxolimab in advanced cancers. This CDR3 contains 15 residues. Trimming removed 4 bases from V and 3 bases from J; junction bases left unmatched: 5. The germline V gene has CDR1 SGHTA and CDR2 FQGNSA. The protocol was immunoSEQ multiplex PCR, while the TCRdb copy is restricted to in-frame clones and leaves out a portion. Of roughly 140,000 clones detected, 94% appear once; the ten largest clones hold around 0.33%. This clone was observed once. This sample comprised CD4+ or CD8+ T cells sorted from blood, obtained in a trial of the OX40 agonist ivuxolimab. The chain is built from TRBV7-2 and TRBJ2-4; TRBD1 agrees at 8 bases. The receptor was derived from an adult with an advanced solid tumor such as melanoma, head and neck, liver or kidney cancer. The chain's CDR3 is CASSSQGAGKNIQYF. The CDR3 DNA sequence: TGTGCCAGCAGCTCCCAGGGGGCTGGCAAAAACATTCAGTACTTC.